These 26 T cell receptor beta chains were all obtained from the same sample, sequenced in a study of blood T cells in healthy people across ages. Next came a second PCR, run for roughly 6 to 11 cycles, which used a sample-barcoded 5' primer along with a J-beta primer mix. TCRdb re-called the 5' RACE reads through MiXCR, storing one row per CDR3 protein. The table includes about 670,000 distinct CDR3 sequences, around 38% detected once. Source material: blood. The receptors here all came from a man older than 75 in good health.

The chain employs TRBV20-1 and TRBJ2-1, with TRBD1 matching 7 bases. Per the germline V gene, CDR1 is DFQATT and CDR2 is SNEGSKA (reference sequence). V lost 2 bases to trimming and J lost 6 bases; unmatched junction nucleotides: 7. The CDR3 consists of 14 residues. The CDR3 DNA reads TGCAGTGCTAGACATCGGGCAGGGGGCAATGAGCAGTTCTTC. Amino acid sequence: CSARHRAGGNEQFF.

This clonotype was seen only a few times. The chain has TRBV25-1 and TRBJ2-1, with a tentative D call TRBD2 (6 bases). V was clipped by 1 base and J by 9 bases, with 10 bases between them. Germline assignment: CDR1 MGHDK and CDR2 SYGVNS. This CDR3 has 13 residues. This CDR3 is CASSEFVEGEQFF. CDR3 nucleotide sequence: TGTGCCAGCAGTGAATTCGTGGAGGGTGAGCAGTTCTTC.

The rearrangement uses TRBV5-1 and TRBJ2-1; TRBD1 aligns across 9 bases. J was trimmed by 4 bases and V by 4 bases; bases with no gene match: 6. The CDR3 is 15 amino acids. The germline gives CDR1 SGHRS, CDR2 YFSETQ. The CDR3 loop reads CASSNGQGKYNEQFF. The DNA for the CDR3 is TGCGCCAGCAGCAACGGACAGGGGAAGTACAATGAGCAGTTCTTC.

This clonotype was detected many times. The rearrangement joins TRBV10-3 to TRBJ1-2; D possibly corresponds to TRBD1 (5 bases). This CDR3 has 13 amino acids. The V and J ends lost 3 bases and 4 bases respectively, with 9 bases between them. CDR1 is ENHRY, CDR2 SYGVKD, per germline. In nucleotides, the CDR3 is TGTGCCATCAGTGAAGGGGTTGCCTATGGCTACACCTTC. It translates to CAISEGVAYGYTF.

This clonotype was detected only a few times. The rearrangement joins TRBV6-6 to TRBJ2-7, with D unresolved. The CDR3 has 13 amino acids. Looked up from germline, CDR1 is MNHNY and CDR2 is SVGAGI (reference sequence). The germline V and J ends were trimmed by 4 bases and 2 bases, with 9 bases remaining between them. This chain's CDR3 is CASSSPSTYEQYF. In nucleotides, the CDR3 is TGTGCCAGCAGTTCGCCCAGTACCTACGAGCAGTACTTC.

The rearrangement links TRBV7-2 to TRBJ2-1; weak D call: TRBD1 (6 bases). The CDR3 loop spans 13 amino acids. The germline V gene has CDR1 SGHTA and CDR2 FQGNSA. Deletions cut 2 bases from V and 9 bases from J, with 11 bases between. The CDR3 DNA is TGTGCCAGCAGCTTACAGGGGAAGGGTGAGCAGTTCTTC. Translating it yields CASSLQGKGEQFF.

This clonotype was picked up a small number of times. The CDR3 region is CASSLGGLAGGRGANVLTF. CDR3 bases: TGTGCCAGCAGCCTAGGAGGACTAGCGGGAGGGCGGGGGGCCAACGTCCTGACTTTC. The J gene is TRBJ2-6, the V gene TRBV7-9; 15 bases are a match to TRBD2. CDR3 length: 19 residues. The germline V gene has CDR1 SEHNR and CDR2 FQNEAQ (reference sequence). V shed 5 bases, J shed 4 bases, and the junction held 9 bases outside the gene matches.

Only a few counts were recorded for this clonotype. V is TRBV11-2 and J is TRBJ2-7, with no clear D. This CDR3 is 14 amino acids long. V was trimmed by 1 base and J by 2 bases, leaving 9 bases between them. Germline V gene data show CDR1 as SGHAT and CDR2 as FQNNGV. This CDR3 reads CASSLADGAYEQYF. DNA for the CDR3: TGTGCCAGCAGCTTAGCCGACGGAGCCTACGAGCAGTACTTC.

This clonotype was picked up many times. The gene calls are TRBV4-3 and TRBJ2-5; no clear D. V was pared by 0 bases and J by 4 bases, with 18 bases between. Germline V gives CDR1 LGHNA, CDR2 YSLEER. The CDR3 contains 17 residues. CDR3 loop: CASSQESLGIGTETQYF. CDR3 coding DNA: TGCGCCAGCAGCCAAGAGAGTCTAGGAATTGGCACAGAGACCCAGTACTTC.

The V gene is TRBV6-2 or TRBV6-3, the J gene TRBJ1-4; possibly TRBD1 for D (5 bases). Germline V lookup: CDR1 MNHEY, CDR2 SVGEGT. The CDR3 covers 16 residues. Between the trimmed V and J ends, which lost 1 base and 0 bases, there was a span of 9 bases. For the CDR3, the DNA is TGTGCCAGCAGTTACTACGGCAGGGCAACTAATGAAAAACTGTTTTTT. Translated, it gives CASSYYGRATNEKLFF.

For the CDR3, the DNA is TGTGCCAGCAGTAAAGGAGCGGGGGGGTCCAATCAGCCCCAGCATTTT. This encodes CASSKGAGGSNQPQHF. J is TRBJ1-5 and V is TRBV6-2 or TRBV6-3, with a tentative D call TRBD1 (5 bases). This CDR3 spans 16 amino acids. Deletions cut 5 bases from V and 3 bases from J, with 17 bases between. Germline CDR1 and CDR2: MNHEY and SVGEGT.

The CDR3 nucleotides read TGTGCCAGCAGATACGTGATCGATTCACCCCTCCACTTT. Residues: CASRYVIDSPLHF. The chain couples TRBV27 to TRBJ1-6; no clear D. V lost 6 bases and J 8 bases, leaving 11 bases between the germline ends. Germline V CDR1 and CDR2: MNHEY, SMNVEV (reference sequence). This CDR3 has 13 residues.

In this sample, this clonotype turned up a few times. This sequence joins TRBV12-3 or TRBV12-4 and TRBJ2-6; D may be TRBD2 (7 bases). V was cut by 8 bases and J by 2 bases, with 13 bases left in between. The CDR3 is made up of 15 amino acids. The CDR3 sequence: CASRRGGAGANVLTF. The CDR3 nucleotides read TGTGCCAGCCGACGAGGGGGGGCTGGGGCCAACGTCCTGACTTTC.

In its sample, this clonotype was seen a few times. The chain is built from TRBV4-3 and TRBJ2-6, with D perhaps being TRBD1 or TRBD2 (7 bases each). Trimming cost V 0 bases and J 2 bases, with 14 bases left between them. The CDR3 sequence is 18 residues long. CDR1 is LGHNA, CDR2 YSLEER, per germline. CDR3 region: CASSQDGEGAAGANVLTF. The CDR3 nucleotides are TGCGCCAGCAGCCAAGATGGGGAGGGGGCTGCTGGGGCCAACGTCCTGACTTTC.

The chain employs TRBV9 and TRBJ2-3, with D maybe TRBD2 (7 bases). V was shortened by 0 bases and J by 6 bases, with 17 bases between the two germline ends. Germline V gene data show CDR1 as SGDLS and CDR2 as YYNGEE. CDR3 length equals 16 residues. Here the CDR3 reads CASSVVRAGAHDTQYF. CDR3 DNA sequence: TGTGCCAGCAGCGTAGTACGGGCGGGGGCCCACGATACGCAGTATTTT. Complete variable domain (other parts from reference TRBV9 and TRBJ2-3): DSGVTQTPKHLITATGQRVTLRCSPRSGDLSVYWYQQSLDQGLQFLIQYYNGEERAKGNILERFSAQQFPDLHSELNLSSLELGDSALYFCASSVVRAGAHDTQYFGPGTRLTVL.

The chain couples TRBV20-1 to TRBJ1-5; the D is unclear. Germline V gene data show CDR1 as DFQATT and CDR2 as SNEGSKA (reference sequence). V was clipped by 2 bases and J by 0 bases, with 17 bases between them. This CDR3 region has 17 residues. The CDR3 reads CSARPPDPTYSNQPQHF. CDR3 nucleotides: TGCAGTGCTAGACCACCCGATCCCACTTATAGCAATCAGCCCCAGCATTTT.

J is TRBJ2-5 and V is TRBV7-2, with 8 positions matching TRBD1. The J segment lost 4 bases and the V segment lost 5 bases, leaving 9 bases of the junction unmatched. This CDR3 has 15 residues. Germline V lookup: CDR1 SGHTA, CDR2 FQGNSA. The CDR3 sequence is CASSPQTGDLETQYF. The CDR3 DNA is TGTGCCAGCAGCCCACAGACAGGGGACCTAGAGACCCAGTACTTC.

CDR3 sequence reads: CASSPLEGGGKETQYF. The CDR3 region has the DNA TGCGCCAGCAGCCCCTTAGAGGGAGGGGGCAAAGAGACCCAGTACTTC. This chain connects TRBV5-1 to TRBJ2-5, with D perhaps being TRBD1 or TRBD2 (7 bases each). CDR1 and CDR2 (germline): SGHRS, YFSETQ. V gave up 4 bases and J gave up 3 bases, with 19 bases separating them. The length of the CDR3 is 16 residues.

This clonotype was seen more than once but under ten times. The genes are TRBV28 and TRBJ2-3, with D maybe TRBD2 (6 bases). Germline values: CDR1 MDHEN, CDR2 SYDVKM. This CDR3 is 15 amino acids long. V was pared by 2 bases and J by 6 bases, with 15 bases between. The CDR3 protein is CASSLRGRMGDTQYF. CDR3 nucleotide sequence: TGTGCCAGCAGTTTACGGGGGAGAATGGGGGATACGCAGTATTTT.

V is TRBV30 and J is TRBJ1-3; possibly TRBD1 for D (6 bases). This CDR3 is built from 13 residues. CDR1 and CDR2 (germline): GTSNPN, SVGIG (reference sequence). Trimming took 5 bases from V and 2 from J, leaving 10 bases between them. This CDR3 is CAWQHRAGNTIYF. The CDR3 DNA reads TGTGCCTGGCAGCACAGGGCTGGAAACACCATATATTTT.

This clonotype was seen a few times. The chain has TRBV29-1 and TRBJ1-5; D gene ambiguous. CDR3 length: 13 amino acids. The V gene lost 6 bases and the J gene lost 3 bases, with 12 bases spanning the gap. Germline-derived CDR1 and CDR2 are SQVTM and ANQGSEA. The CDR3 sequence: CSVAVGANQPQHF. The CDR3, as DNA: TGCAGCGTGGCCGTAGGTGCCAATCAGCCCCAGCATTTT.

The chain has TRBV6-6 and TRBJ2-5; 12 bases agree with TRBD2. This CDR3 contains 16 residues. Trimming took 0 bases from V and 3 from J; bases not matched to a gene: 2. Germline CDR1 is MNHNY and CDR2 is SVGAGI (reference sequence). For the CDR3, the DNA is TGTGCCAGCAGTTACTCGGGACTAGCGGGTGAAGAGACCCAGTACTTC. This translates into CASSYSGLAGEETQYF.

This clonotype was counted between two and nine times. The CDR3 DNA reads as TGCAGCGGCCGACAGGGGAGGTTCTATGAGCAGTTCTTC. Residues: CSGRQGRFYEQFF. The rearrangement links TRBV29-1 to TRBJ2-1, with 8 bases that match TRBD1. This CDR3 spans 13 amino acids. Per the germline V gene, CDR1 is SQVTM and CDR2 is ANQGSEA. J gave up 8 bases and V 7 bases, and 10 bases lay outside the gene matches.

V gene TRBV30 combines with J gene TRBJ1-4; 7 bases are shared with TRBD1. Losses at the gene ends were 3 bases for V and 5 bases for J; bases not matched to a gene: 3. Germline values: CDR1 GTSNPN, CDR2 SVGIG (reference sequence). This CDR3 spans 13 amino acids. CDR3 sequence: CAWRGQLNEKLFF. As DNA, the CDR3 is TGTGCCTGGAGGGGACAGTTAAATGAAAAACTGTTTTTT.

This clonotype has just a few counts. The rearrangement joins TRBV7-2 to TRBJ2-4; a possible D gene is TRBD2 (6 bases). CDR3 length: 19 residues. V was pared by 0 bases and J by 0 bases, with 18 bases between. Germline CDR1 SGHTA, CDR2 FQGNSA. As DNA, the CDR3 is TGTGCCAGCAGCTTAGCTAGGACTACCAAATTACTAGCCAAAAACATTCAGTACTTC. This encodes CASSLARTTKLLAKNIQYF.

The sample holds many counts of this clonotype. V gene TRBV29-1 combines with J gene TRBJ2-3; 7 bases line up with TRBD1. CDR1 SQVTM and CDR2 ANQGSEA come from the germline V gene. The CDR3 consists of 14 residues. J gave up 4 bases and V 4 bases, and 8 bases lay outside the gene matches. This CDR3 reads CSVGVDRAADTQYF. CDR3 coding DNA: TGCAGCGTTGGCGTAGACAGGGCTGCAGATACGCAGTATTTT.